The table lists the clone carrying this T cell receptor beta chain with many counts. The CDR3 is 15 amino acids. V lost 0 bases to trimming and J lost 8 bases, with 14 bases between them. The germline V gene encodes CDR1 LGHNA and CDR2 YSLEER. The data were taken from a study of T cells after yellow fever vaccination. Conversion of TCR transcripts into cDNA relied on 5'RACE template switching, which added a universal primer site and UMIs. MiXCR was run by TCRdb on the 5' RACE reads, yielding one entry per CDR3 protein. The sample has approximately 300,000 distinct CDR3 sequences, around 7.3% seen once.

The sequence was collected from a young man who received the YFV17D yellow fever vaccine. The gene calls are TRBV4-3 and TRBJ2-1; D might be TRBD2 (5 bases). Sequencing used PBMCs, obtained roughly seven weeks after the first yellow fever vaccination. The DNA of the CDR3 is TGCGCCAGCAGCCAAGAGATCGGCCTGAGGGATGAGCAGTTCTTC. This gives the protein CASSQEIGLRDEQFF.